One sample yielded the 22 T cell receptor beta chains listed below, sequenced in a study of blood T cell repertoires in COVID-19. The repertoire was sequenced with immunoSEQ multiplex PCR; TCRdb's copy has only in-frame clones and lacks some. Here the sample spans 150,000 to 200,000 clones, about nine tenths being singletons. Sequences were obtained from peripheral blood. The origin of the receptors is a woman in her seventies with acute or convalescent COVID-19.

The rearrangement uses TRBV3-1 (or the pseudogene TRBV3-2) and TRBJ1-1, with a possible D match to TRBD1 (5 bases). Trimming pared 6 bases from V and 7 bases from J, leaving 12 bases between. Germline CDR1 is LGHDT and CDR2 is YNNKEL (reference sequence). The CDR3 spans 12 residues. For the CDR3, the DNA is TGTGCCAGCAGTCCAGGGCGCAGTGAAGCTTTCTTT. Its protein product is CASSPGRSEAFF.

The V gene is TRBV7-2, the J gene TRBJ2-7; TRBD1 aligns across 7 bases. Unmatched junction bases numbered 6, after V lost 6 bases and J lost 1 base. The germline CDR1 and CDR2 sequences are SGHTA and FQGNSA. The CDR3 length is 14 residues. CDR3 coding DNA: TGTGCCAGCAGAGGCAGGGGGTTATCCTACGAGCAGTACTTC. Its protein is CASRGRGLSYEQYF.

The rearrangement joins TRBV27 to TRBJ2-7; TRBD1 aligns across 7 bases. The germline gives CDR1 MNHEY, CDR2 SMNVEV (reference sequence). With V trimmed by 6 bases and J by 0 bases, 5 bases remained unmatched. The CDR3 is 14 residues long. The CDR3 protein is CASRGGGRSYEQYF. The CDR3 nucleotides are TGTGCCAGCAGAGGGGGCGGGCGCTCCTACGAGCAGTACTTC.

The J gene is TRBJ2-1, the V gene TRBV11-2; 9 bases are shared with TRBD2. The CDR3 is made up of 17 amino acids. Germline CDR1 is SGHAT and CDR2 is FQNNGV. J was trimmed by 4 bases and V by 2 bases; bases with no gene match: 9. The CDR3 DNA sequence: TGTGCCAGCAGCTTACAGGGAGTAGCGGGAGTATACAATGAGCAGTTCTTC. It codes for CASSLQGVAGVYNEQFF.

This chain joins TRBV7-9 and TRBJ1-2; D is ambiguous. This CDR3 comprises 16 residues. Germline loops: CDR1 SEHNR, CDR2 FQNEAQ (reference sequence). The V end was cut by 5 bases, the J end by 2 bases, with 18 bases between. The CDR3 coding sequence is TGTGCCAGCAGCCTCACCCTGAGTGGAGCGAACTATGGCTACACCTTC. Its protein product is CASSLTLSGANYGYTF.

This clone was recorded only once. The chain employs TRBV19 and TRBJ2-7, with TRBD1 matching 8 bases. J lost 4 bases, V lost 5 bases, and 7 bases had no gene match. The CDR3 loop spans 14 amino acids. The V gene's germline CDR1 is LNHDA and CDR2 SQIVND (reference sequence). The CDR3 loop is CASSRVTGAYEQYF. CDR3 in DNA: TGTGCCAGTAGTCGAGTGACAGGGGCATACGAGCAGTACTTC.

As DNA, the CDR3 is TGTGCCAGCAGCTTAGGCTTACCGGGACTAGCGGGAGGGACTGCCGGGGAGCTGTTTTTT. Protein product: CASSLGLPGLAGGTAGELFF. The V and J genes are TRBV7-6 and TRBJ2-2; 16 bases are shared with TRBD2. CDR1 and CDR2 (germline): SGHVS, FNYEAQ. J was trimmed by 6 bases and V by 1 base; bases with no gene match: 11. The CDR3 runs to 20 residues.

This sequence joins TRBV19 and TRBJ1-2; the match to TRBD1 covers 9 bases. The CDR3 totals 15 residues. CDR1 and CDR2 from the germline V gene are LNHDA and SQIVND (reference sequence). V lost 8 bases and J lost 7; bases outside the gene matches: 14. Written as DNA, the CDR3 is TGTGCCAGTGATCTCCCCGGACAGGGGAGTTCTGGCTACACCTTC. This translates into CASDLPGQGSSGYTF.

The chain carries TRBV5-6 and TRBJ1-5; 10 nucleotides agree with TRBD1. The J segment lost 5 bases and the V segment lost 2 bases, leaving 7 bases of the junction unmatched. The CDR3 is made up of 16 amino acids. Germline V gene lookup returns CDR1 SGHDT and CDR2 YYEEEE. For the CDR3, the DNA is TGTGCCAGCAGCTTAACCGGGACAGGGGCGGATCAGCCCCAGCATTTT. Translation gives CASSLTGTGADQPQHF. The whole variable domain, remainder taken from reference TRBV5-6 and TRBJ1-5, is DAGVTQSPTHLIKTRGQQVTLRCSPKSGHDTVSWYQQALGQGPQFIFQYYEEEERQRGNFPDRFSGHQFPNYSSELNVNALLLGDSALYLCASSLTGTGADQPQHFGDGTRLSIL.

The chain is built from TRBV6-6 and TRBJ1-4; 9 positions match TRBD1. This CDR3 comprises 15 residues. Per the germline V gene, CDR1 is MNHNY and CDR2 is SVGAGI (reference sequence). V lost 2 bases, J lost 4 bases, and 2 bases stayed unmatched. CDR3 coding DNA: TGTGCCAGCAGTTACCGGGACAGGGTTAATGAAAAACTGTTTTTT. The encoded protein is CASSYRDRVNEKLFF.

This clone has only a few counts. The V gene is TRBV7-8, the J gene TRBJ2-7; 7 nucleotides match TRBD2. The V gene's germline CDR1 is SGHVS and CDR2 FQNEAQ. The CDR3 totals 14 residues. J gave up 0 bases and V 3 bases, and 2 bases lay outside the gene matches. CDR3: CASSFGGSSYEQYF. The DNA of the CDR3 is TGTGCCAGCAGCTTTGGCGGGAGCTCCTACGAGCAGTACTTC.

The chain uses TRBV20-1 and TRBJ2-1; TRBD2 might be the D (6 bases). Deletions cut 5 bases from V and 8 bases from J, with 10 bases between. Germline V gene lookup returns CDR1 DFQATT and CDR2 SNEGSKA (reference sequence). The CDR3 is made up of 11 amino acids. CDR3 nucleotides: TGCAGTGCTGCCTCGGGGGATGAGCAGTTCTTC. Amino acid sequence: CSAASGDEQFF.

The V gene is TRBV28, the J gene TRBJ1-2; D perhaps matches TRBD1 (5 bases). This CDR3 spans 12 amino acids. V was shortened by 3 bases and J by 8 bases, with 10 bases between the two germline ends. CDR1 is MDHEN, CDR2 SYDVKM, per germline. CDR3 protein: CASSLRQRGYTF. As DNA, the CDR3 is TGTGCCAGCAGTTTGAGACAGAGAGGCTACACCTTC.

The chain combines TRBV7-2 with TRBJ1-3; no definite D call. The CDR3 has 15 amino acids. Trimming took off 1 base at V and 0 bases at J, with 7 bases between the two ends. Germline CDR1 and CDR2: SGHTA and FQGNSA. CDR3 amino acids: CASSLVGHSGNTIYF. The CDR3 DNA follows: TGTGCCAGCAGCTTAGTTGGGCACTCTGGAAACACCATATATTTT.

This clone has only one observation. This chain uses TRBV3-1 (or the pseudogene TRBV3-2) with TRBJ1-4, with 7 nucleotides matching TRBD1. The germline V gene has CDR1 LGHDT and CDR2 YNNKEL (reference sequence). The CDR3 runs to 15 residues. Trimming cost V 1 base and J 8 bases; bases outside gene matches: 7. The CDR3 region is CASSQVTGAWEKLFF. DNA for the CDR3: TGTGCCAGCAGCCAAGTAACAGGGGCTTGGGAAAAACTGTTTTTT.

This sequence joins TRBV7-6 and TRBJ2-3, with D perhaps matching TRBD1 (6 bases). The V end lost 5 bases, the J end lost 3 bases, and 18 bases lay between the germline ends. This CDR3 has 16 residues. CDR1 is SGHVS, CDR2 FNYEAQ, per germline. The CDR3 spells CASSLTLYRETDTQYF. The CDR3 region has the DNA TGTGCCAGCAGCCTAACCTTGTACAGGGAGACAGATACGCAGTATTTT.

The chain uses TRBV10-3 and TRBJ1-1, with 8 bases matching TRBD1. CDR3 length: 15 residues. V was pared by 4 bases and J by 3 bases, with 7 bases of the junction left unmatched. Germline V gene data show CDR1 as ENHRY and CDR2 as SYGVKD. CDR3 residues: CAISGQGSQYTEAFF. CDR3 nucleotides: TGTGCCATCAGTGGACAGGGGAGTCAGTACACTGAAGCTTTCTTT.

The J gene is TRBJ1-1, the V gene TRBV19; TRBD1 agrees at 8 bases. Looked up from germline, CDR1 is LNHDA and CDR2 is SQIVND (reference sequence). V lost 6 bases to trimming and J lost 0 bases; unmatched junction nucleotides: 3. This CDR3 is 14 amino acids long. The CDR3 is CASSQDRVNTEAFF. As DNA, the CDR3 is TGTGCCAGTAGCCAGGACAGGGTGAACACTGAAGCTTTCTTT.

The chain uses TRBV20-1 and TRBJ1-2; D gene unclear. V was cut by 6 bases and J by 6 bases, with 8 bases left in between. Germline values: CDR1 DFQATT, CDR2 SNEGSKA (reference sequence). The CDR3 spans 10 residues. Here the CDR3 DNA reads TGCAGTGCAGCCGGGAATGGCTACACCTTC. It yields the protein CSAAGNGYTF.

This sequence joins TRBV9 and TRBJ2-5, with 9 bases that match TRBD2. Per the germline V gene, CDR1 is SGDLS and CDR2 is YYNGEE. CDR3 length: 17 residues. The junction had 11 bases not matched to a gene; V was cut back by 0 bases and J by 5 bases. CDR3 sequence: CASSVGRVSGSLETQYF. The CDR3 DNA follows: TGTGCCAGCAGCGTAGGGAGGGTTAGCGGGAGTCTTGAGACCCAGTACTTC.

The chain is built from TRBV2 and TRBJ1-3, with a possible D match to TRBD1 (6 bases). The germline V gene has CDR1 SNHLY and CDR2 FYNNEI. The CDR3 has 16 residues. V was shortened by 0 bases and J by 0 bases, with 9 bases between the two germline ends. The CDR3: CASSEAGAFSGNTIYF. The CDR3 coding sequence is TGTGCCAGCAGTGAAGCGGGGGCTTTCTCTGGAAACACCATATATTTT.

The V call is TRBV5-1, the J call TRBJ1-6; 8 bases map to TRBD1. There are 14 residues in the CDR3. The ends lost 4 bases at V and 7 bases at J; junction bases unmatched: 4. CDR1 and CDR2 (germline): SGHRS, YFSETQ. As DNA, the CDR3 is TGCGCCAGCAGCCCCGACAGGGGAAATTCACCCCTCCACTTT. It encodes CASSPDRGNSPLHF. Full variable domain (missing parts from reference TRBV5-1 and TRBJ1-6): KAGVTQTPRYLIKTRGQQVTLSCSPISGHRSVSWYQQTPGQGLQFLFEYFSETQRNKGNFPGRFSGRQFSNSRSEMNVSTLELGDSALYLCASSPDRGNSPLHFGNGTRLTVT.